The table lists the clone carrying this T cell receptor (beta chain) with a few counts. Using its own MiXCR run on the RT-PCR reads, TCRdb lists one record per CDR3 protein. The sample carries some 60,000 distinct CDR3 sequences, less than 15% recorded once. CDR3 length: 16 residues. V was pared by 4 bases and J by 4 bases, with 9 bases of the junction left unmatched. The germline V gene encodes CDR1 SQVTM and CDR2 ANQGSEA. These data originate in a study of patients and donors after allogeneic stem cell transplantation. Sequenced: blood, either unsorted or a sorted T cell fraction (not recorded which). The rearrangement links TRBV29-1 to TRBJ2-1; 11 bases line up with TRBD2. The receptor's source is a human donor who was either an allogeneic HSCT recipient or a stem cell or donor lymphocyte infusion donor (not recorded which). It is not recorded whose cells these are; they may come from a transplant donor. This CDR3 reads CSVVVLAGALYNEQFF. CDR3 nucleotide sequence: TGCAGCGTTGTTGTACTAGCGGGAGCTTTGTACAATGAGCAGTTCTTC.